The 32 T cell receptor beta chains below come from one sample, sequenced in a study of blood T cell repertoires in COVID-19. Profiling relied on immunoSEQ multiplex PCR, and the TCRdb table lists in-frame clones only, not all of them. The sample contains 200,000 to 250,000 clones, around 84% of which appear only once. Sequencing was carried out using peripheral blood. The receptors were gathered from a man aged 25 to 40 with active or convalescent COVID-19.

In this sample, this clone turned up a few times. The V and J genes are TRBV6-2 or TRBV6-3 and TRBJ1-5; TRBD1 matches at 8 bases. This CDR3 has 14 amino acids. CDR1 is MNHEY, CDR2 SVGEGT, per germline. The ends lost 7 bases at V and 4 bases at J; junction bases unmatched: 6. The CDR3 loop is CASTPGQDNQPQHF. The DNA of the CDR3 is TGTGCCAGCACCCCGGGACAGGATAATCAGCCCCAGCATTTT.

The chain links TRBV11-2 to TRBJ2-1; D remains unclear. Germline V gene sequence: CDR1 SGHAT, CDR2 FQNNGV. V lost 5 bases, J lost 4 bases, and 18 bases lay in between. This CDR3 spans 16 amino acids. This CDR3 reads CASSPATDAAYNEQFF. The CDR3 DNA follows: TGTGCCAGCAGCCCCGCGACTGACGCGGCTTACAATGAGCAGTTCTTC.

V gene TRBV5-1 combines with J gene TRBJ1-2; D is perhaps TRBD1 (5 bases). The CDR3 spans 14 residues. The V gene's germline CDR1 is SGHRS and CDR2 YFSETQ. The V end lost 5 bases, the J end lost 2 bases, and 13 bases lay between the germline ends. The CDR3: CASSTDSQNYGYTF. CDR3 bases: TGCGCCAGCAGTACCGACAGTCAGAACTATGGCTACACCTTC. The entire variable domain, with the rest obtained from reference TRBV5-1 and TRBJ1-2, is as follows: KAGVTQTPRYLIKTRGQQVTLSCSPISGHRSVSWYQQTPGQGLQFLFEYFSETQRNKGNFPGRFSGRQFSNSRSEMNVSTLELGDSALYLCASSTDSQNYGYTFGSGTRLTVV.

V usage is TRBV27 and J usage is TRBJ2-1; D unclear. This CDR3 is 13 amino acids long. In germline, CDR1 is MNHEY, CDR2 SMNVEV (reference sequence). Trimming pared 3 bases from V and 1 base from J, leaving 4 bases between. The CDR3 sequence: CASSLASYNEQFF. The CDR3 DNA follows: TGTGCCAGCAGTTTGGCTTCCTACAATGAGCAGTTCTTC.

The rearrangement joins TRBV5-6 to TRBJ1-2; 8 bases fit TRBD1. This CDR3 contains 13 residues. With 4 bases clipped from V and 4 bases from J, the junction kept 3 bases outside the gene matches. The germline V gene encodes CDR1 SGHDT and CDR2 YYEEEE. CDR3 amino acids: CASSRTGPYGYTF. CDR3 coding DNA: TGTGCCAGCAGCCGGACAGGGCCCTATGGCTACACCTTC.

The chain combines TRBV28 with TRBJ1-2, with D maybe TRBD1 (6 bases). This CDR3 is built from 13 residues. V lost 3 bases, J lost 3 bases, and 8 bases lay in between. CDR1 and CDR2 from the germline V gene are MDHEN and SYDVKM. CDR3 protein: CASSFQGYYGYTF. Written as DNA, the CDR3 is TGTGCCAGCAGTTTTCAGGGGTACTATGGCTACACCTTC.

The V call is TRBV9, the J call TRBJ1-2; no clear D gene. The CDR3 length is 15 residues. The V gene's germline CDR1 is SGDLS and CDR2 YYNGEE. Trimming removed 0 bases at V and 3 bases at J, with 12 bases between. As DNA, the CDR3 is TGTGCCAGCAGCGTAGGATTAGGGAGTCACTATGGCTACACCTTC. Encoded protein: CASSVGLGSHYGYTF. Supplemented by reference TRBV9 and TRBJ1-2, the full variable domain reads DSGVTQTPKHLITATGQRVTLRCSPRSGDLSVYWYQQSLDQGLQFLIQYYNGEERAKGNILERFSAQQFPDLHSELNLSSLELGDSALYFCASSVGLGSHYGYTFGSGTRLTVV.

The chain joins TRBV10-3 to TRBJ1-2, with D possibly matching TRBD1 (6 bases). The CDR3 totals 15 residues. Between the trimmed V and J ends, which lost 3 bases and 0 bases, there was a span of 11 bases. The germline CDR1 and CDR2 sequences are ENHRY and SYGVKD. CDR3 region: CAISDSGASNYGYTF. The CDR3 DNA reads TGTGCCATCAGTGACTCAGGGGCGTCTAACTATGGCTACACCTTC.

The table lists this clone with many counts. CDR3 protein: CASSSFIGTQYF. CDR3 sequence (DNA): TGTGCCAGCAGCTCCTTCATCGGGACCCAGTACTTC. The rearrangement links TRBV7-2 to TRBJ2-5; D remains ambiguous. Trimming left V 4 bases short and J 7 bases short, with 10 bases between. CDR1 SGHTA and CDR2 FQGNSA come from the germline V gene. The CDR3 runs to 12 residues.

The gene calls are TRBV6-2 or TRBV6-3 and TRBJ1-2; unclear D gene. Germline V CDR1 and CDR2: MNHEY, SVGEGT. The length of the CDR3 is 12 residues. V lost 6 bases to trimming and J lost 8 bases, with 13 bases between them. In DNA form, the CDR3 reads TGTGCCAGCAGCCCGGCTGTGTGGGGCTACACCTTC. Amino acids: CASSPAVWGYTF.

V usage is TRBV5-8 and J usage is TRBJ2-3, with D possibly TRBD2 on 7 matching bases. V gave up 6 bases and J gave up 3 bases, with 20 bases separating them. The CDR3 totals 16 residues. Germline CDR1 and CDR2: SGHTS and YDEGEE. The CDR3 DNA follows: TGTGCCAGCACCTCCTTAGGGGGGGGAACAACAGATACGCAGTATTTT. Its protein is CASTSLGGGTTDTQYF.

CDR3 in DNA: TGTGCCAGCAGCCCCCTTGTTAGCGGGAGAGAGGACAATGAGCAGTTCTTC. Its translation is CASSPLVSGREDNEQFF. The chain uses TRBV6-2 or TRBV6-3 and TRBJ2-1; the match to TRBD2 covers 9 bases. The CDR3 length is 17 residues. The J segment lost 5 bases and the V segment lost 6 bases, leaving 14 bases of the junction unmatched. CDR1 and CDR2 (germline): MNHEY, SVGEGT.

The chain links TRBV4-2 to TRBJ2-2; TRBD1 matches at 7 bases. In germline, CDR1 is LGHNA, CDR2 YNFKEQ. The length of the CDR3 is 15 residues. The junction had 0 bases not matched to a gene; V was cut back by 1 base and J by 1 base. DNA of the CDR3: TGTGCCAGCAGCCAAGGGGACAGGAACACCGGGGAGCTGTTTTTT. It is translated as CASSQGDRNTGELFF.

The chain is built from TRBV5-1 and TRBJ2-5, with a tentative D call TRBD1 (5 bases). Germline-derived CDR1 and CDR2 are SGHRS and YFSETQ. The CDR3 contains 16 residues. Trimming stripped 1 base from V and 5 bases from J, with 18 bases between. Here the CDR3 reads CASSLRSGPLPETQYF. Written as DNA, the CDR3 is TGCGCCAGCAGCTTGAGGTCAGGGCCCCTTCCGGAGACCCAGTACTTC.

The chain uses TRBV4-1 and TRBJ1-1; 9 nucleotides align to TRBD1. Germline assignment: CDR1 MGHRA and CDR2 YSYEKL. The CDR3 spans 15 residues. V lost 3 bases to trimming and J lost 6 bases; unmatched junction nucleotides: 8. The CDR3 DNA reads as TGCGCCAGCAGCCAGCCAACAGGGGGCAGGGCTGAAGCTTTCTTT. This codes for CASSQPTGGRAEAFF.

The CDR3: CASSWTSAGEQFF. The CDR3 DNA is TGTGCCAGCAGTTGGACTAGCGCCGGTGAGCAGTTCTTC. The chain carries TRBV5-5 and TRBJ2-1; 9 positions agree with TRBD2. Germline-derived CDR1 and CDR2 are SGHKS and YYEKEE (reference sequence). The CDR3 loop spans 13 amino acids. Unmatched junction bases numbered 6, after V lost 5 bases and J lost 9 bases.

This chain links TRBV7-6 with TRBJ2-1, with 8 nucleotides matching TRBD2. The CDR3 runs 17 residues. Per germline, CDR1 SGHVS and CDR2 FNYEAQ. After removal of 1 base from V and 9 bases from J, the junction contained 14 bases not matched to a gene. The CDR3 sequence is CASSLGPFGRAGSEQFF. In DNA, the CDR3 is TGTGCCAGCAGCTTAGGGCCTTTCGGGAGGGCGGGCAGTGAGCAGTTCTTC.

V and J are TRBV25-1 and TRBJ2-5; TRBD2 matches 9 bases. CDR1 and CDR2 (germline): MGHDK, SYGVNS. The CDR3 has 14 residues. V was pared by 4 bases and J by 4 bases, with 4 bases of the junction left unmatched. In DNA, the CDR3 is TGTGCCAGCAGTGGAGTAGCGGGGGCAGAGACCCAGTACTTC. Translated, it gives CASSGVAGAETQYF.

The rearrangement joins TRBV4-1 to TRBJ2-2; D ambiguous. V was pared by 4 bases and J by 0 bases, with 6 bases between. The CDR3 is 14 amino acids. Germline CDR1 is MGHRA and CDR2 is YSYEKL. CDR3 nucleotides: TGCGCCAGCAGCCTCCTACCGAACACCGGGGAGCTGTTTTTT. This gives the protein CASSLLPNTGELFF.

This sequence joins TRBV3-1 (or the pseudogene TRBV3-2) and TRBJ1-5, with D tentatively TRBD1 (5 bases). Germline CDR1 LGHDT, CDR2 YNNKEL (reference sequence). This CDR3 spans 13 amino acids. V was shortened by 5 bases and J by 3 bases, with 8 bases between the two germline ends. Here the CDR3 reads CASSDRNNQPQHF. DNA of the CDR3: TGTGCCAGCAGCGACAGAAACAATCAGCCCCAGCATTTT.

The chain recombines TRBV20-1 with TRBJ1-2; no clear D gene. The CDR3 has 11 residues. Trimming shortened V by 1 base and J by 10 bases, and 10 bases separated the two germline ends. CDR1 DFQATT and CDR2 SNEGSKA come from the germline V gene (reference sequence). The CDR3: CSARAGVYYTF. In DNA form, the CDR3 reads TGCAGTGCTAGAGCCGGGGTCTACTACACCTTC.

The chain is built from TRBV3-1 (or the pseudogene TRBV3-2) and TRBJ1-2, with TRBD1 as a possible D gene (5 bases). The CDR3 covers 16 residues. Trimming took off 0 bases at V and 0 bases at J, with 11 bases between the two ends. Germline CDR1 LGHDT, CDR2 YNNKEL (reference sequence). CDR3 coding DNA: TGTGCCAGCAGCCAAGATGAAACAGGTACTAACTATGGCTACACCTTC. Translation: CASSQDETGTNYGYTF.

The chain uses TRBV10-3 and TRBJ2-5; 8 bases align to TRBD2. This CDR3 region has 15 residues. V gave up 4 bases and J gave up 0 bases; unmatched junction bases: 4. From germline, CDR1 is ENHRY and CDR2 SYGVKD. CDR3 nucleotides: TGTGCCATCAGTGTGACTAGCGAGTACCAAGAGACCCAGTACTTC. Its translation: CAISVTSEYQETQYF.

This chain links TRBV7-9 with TRBJ1-1; no reliable D call. The CDR3 covers 14 residues. With 3 bases removed from V and 5 bases from J, the gap between germline ends came to 13 bases. Germline V gene lookup returns CDR1 SEHNR and CDR2 FQNEAQ (reference sequence). CDR3 in amino acids: CASSLVTGGTEAFF. The CDR3 DNA is TGTGCCAGCAGCTTGGTGACGGGAGGGACTGAAGCTTTCTTT.

The J gene is TRBJ1-4, the V gene TRBV4-2, with TRBD1 as a possible D gene (6 bases). Germline V gene data show CDR1 as LGHNA and CDR2 as YNFKEQ. This CDR3 is built from 15 residues. V lost 0 bases and J 5 bases, leaving 10 bases between the germline ends. The CDR3 nucleotides are TGTGCCAGCAGCCAAGACAGCAGGGGAAATGAAAAACTGTTTTTT. It specifies CASSQDSRGNEKLFF.

This chain joins TRBV10-2 and TRBJ1-1; TRBD1 agrees at 7 bases. V shed 6 bases, J shed 7 bases, and the junction held 8 bases outside the gene matches. The CDR3 consists of 13 residues. Germline CDR1 reads WSHSY; CDR2 reads SAAADI. CDR3 amino acids: CASRGGQRYEAFF. DNA of the CDR3: TGCGCCAGCAGGGGGGGACAGCGATATGAAGCTTTCTTT.

The chain combines TRBV19 with TRBJ2-1, with D perhaps matching TRBD1 (6 bases). V gave up 6 bases and J gave up 0 bases, with 12 bases separating them. Germline CDR1 is LNHDA and CDR2 is SQIVND (reference sequence). The CDR3 spans 15 residues. As DNA, the CDR3 is TGTGCCAGTAGAGGGGGACACCGCTCCTACAATGAGCAGTTCTTC. The encoded protein is CASRGGHRSYNEQFF.

The V gene is TRBV19, the J gene TRBJ1-5; D gene ambiguous. The V end lost 9 bases, the J end lost 4 bases, and 13 bases lay between the germline ends. Per the germline V gene, CDR1 is LNHDA and CDR2 is SQIVND (reference sequence). The CDR3 runs to 13 residues. The CDR3 DNA is TGTGCCAGCAGTGTCACGGGGAATCAGCCCCAGCATTTT. Its protein product is CASSVTGNQPQHF.

The chain employs TRBV19 and TRBJ2-5; 7 positions match TRBD2. This CDR3 contains 15 residues. With V trimmed by 3 bases and J by 5 bases, 9 bases remained unmatched. In germline, CDR1 is LNHDA, CDR2 SQIVND (reference sequence). The CDR3 nucleotides read TGTGCCAGTAGTATGGGAGGGAGGAGTATGGAGACCCAGTACTTC. It specifies CASSMGGRSMETQYF.

The chain links TRBV7-8 to TRBJ2-7; no reliable D call. Trimming left V 1 base short and J 3 bases short, with 7 bases between. This CDR3 is 13 amino acids long. The germline gives CDR1 SGHVS, CDR2 FQNEAQ. The CDR3 coding sequence is TGTGCCAGCAGCTTAGGAGAGCACTACGAGCAGTACTTC. Translated, it gives CASSLGEHYEQYF. Supplemented by reference TRBV7-8 and TRBJ2-7, the full variable domain reads GAGVSQSPRYKVAKRGQDVALRCDPISGHVSLFWYQQALGQGPEFLTYFQNEAQLDKSGLPSDRFFAERPEGSVSTLKIQRTQQEDSAVYLCASSLGEHYEQYFGPGTRLTVT.

The chain combines TRBV28 with TRBJ1-4, with TRBD1 identical over 7 bases. CDR1 and CDR2 (germline): MDHEN, SYDVKM. The CDR3 loop spans 15 amino acids. The trim removed 6 bases at V and 5 bases at J, leaving 9 bases unmatched. The CDR3 sequence is CASRQRDRENEKLFF. The CDR3, as DNA: TGTGCCAGCAGACAACGCGACAGGGAAAATGAAAAACTGTTTTTT.

V gene TRBV5-5 combines with J gene TRBJ1-4, with D possibly matching TRBD1 (5 bases). Looked up from germline, CDR1 is SGHKS and CDR2 is YYEKEE (reference sequence). CDR3 length equals 16 residues. Trimming shortened V by 4 bases and J by 2 bases, and 15 bases separated the two germline ends. CDR3 region: CASSRTPRVTNEKLFF. The DNA of the CDR3 is TGTGCCAGCAGCCGTACGCCCAGGGTGACTAATGAAAAACTGTTTTTT.